Below, 17 T cell receptor beta chains from the same sample are listed, as sequenced in a study of CD8+ T cells in alopecia areata. Extraction of RNA preceded its reverse transcription into cDNA, which served as the sequencing template. The repertoire was sequenced with immunoSEQ multiplex PCR; TCRdb's copy has only in-frame clones and lacks some. The table includes 150,000 or so clones, 85% to 90% detected once. Here the sequenced sample was CD8+ T cells sorted from blood, taken at week 0. These receptor sequences come from a human donor with alopecia areata.

This clone occurred once. The gene calls are TRBV16 and TRBJ2-7, with D uncertain. The germline CDR1 and CDR2 sequences are KGHSY and FQNENV. Between the trimmed V and J ends, which lost 2 bases and 6 bases, there was a span of 14 bases. This CDR3 is 14 amino acids long. The CDR3 DNA follows: TGTGCCAGCAGCCAAACGGGCCTTTCGGGCGAGCAGTACTTC. Residues: CASSQTGLSGEQYF. The entire variable domain, with the rest obtained from reference TRBV16 and TRBJ2-7, is as follows: GEEVAQTPKHLVRGEGQKAKLYCAPIKGHSYVFWYQQVLKNEFKFLISFQNENVFDETGMPKERFSAKCLPNSPCSLEIQATKLEDSAVYFCASSQTGLSGEQYFGPGTRLTVT.

For this clone: One end of the junction fails to match germline, which may point to a read error. The genes are TRBV5-1 and TRBJ2-5; D tentatively fits TRBD1 or TRBD2 (5 bases each). CDR3 length: 17 amino acids. CDR1 and CDR2 from the germline V gene are SGHRS and YFSETQ. CDR3 DNA: TGCGCCAGTAGCTTGGTGTACGAAGGGGAGTTCCAAGAGACCCAGTACTTC. It is translated as CASSLVYEGEFQETQYF.

The genes are TRBV27 and TRBJ2-5; no clear D gene. The germline V gene has CDR1 MNHEY and CDR2 SMNVEV (reference sequence). This CDR3 spans 14 amino acids. Trimming pared 1 base from V and 0 bases from J, leaving 6 bases between. CDR3 residues: CASSLLWNQETQYF. Written as DNA, the CDR3 is TGTGCCAGCAGTTTATTGTGGAACCAAGAGACCCAGTACTTC.

The chain links TRBV27 to TRBJ1-1; D not certain. Trimming stripped 5 bases from V and 3 bases from J, with 16 bases between. The CDR3 spans 15 residues. The germline V gene encodes CDR1 MNHEY and CDR2 SMNVEV (reference sequence). The CDR3 region has the DNA TGTGCCAGCAGTCCAGACGCGGGGATTTACACTGAAGCTTTCTTT. Protein: CASSPDAGIYTEAFF.

The CDR3 nucleotides read TGCGCCAGCAGCTTGGGAAGTTCGAACACTGAAGCTTTCTTT. It is translated as CASSLGSSNTEAFF. The J gene is TRBJ1-1, the V gene TRBV5-1; no reliable D call. The CDR3 consists of 14 residues. Germline CDR1 and CDR2: SGHRS and YFSETQ. Trimming took 0 bases from V and 1 from J, leaving 7 bases between them.

The chain carries TRBV29-1 and TRBJ2-1; D unclear. The V end lost 4 bases, the J end lost 9 bases, and 7 bases lay between the germline ends. The germline CDR1 and CDR2 sequences are SQVTM and ANQGSEA. The CDR3 loop spans 10 amino acids. CDR3 sequence: CSVGGGEQFF. CDR3 DNA sequence: TGCAGCGTTGGCGGTGGTGAGCAGTTCTTC.

This chain uses TRBV7-3 with TRBJ2-1, with D perhaps TRBD1 or TRBD2 (6 bases each). The CDR3 is made up of 13 amino acids. Germline assignment: CDR1 SGHTA and CDR2 FQGTGA. Trimming took off 7 bases at V and 6 bases at J, with 13 bases between the two ends. The CDR3 DNA follows: TGTGCCAGCAAGGGCGGGACAAGCAATGAGCAGTTCTTC. Translated, it gives CASKGGTSNEQFF.

This rearrangement joins TRBV5-6 to TRBJ2-7; TRBD1 agrees at 9 bases. CDR1 SGHDT and CDR2 YYEEEE come from the germline V gene. V lost 2 bases, J lost 5 bases, and 8 bases stayed unmatched. This CDR3 region has 15 residues. This CDR3 reads CASSFRDRELDEQYF. The DNA of the CDR3 is TGTGCCAGCAGCTTCCGGGACAGGGAACTCGACGAGCAGTACTTC.

The CDR3 bases are TGCAGCGCCGAGGGACTAGCGGGAGGCCGCAGCTCCTACAATGAGCAGTTCTTC. Translation: CSAEGLAGGRSSYNEQFF. The chain couples TRBV29-1 to TRBJ2-1, with 15 positions matching TRBD2. V shed 7 bases and J 0 bases; nucleotides not matched to a gene: 10. This CDR3 comprises 18 residues. CDR1 and CDR2 from the germline V gene are SQVTM and ANQGSEA.

The chain carries TRBV10-3 and TRBJ2-1; D may correspond to TRBD1 or TRBD2 (5 bases each). Per the germline V gene, CDR1 is ENHRY and CDR2 is SYGVKD. The V end lost 10 bases, the J end lost 4 bases, and 11 bases lay between the germline ends. The CDR3 is 12 residues long. The CDR3 region has the DNA TGTGCCACGGGACGGGAATACAATGAGCAGTTCTTC. Translating gives CATGREYNEQFF.

The V gene is TRBV5-5, the J gene TRBJ2-1; D is perhaps TRBD2 (5 bases). In germline, CDR1 is SGHKS, CDR2 YYEKEE (reference sequence). The germline V and J ends were trimmed by 3 bases and 6 bases, with 10 bases remaining between them. There are 13 residues in the CDR3. The CDR3 region has the DNA TGTGCCAGCAGCTGGACGGGGTTCAATGAGCAGTTCTTC. This encodes CASSWTGFNEQFF.

This chain links TRBV27 with TRBJ1-2; possible D gene TRBD1, 5 bases. The V end was cut by 3 bases, the J end by 4 bases, with 12 bases between. Germline assignment: CDR1 MNHEY and CDR2 SMNVEV (reference sequence). The CDR3 length is 14 residues. CDR3 nucleotide sequence: TGTGCCAGCAGTTTCGCGGGGCCCAGCTATGGCTACACCTTC. It yields the protein CASSFAGPSYGYTF.

The chain links TRBV7-3 to TRBJ2-4, with D maybe TRBD1 (6 bases). CDR1 SGHTA and CDR2 FQGTGA come from the germline V gene. The CDR3 sequence is 13 residues long. V dropped 5 bases and J dropped 8 bases, with 13 bases sitting between them. DNA for the CDR3: TGTGCCAGCAGCGAAGAGACAGGCGACATTCAGTACTTC. Residues: CASSEETGDIQYF.

The V and J genes are TRBV7-8 and TRBJ2-1; D possibly corresponds to TRBD2 (5 bases). The ends were cut back, 6 bases at V and 4 bases at J, with 10 bases in the middle. Germline CDR1 reads SGHVS; CDR2 reads FQNEAQ. The CDR3 covers 13 residues. The CDR3 sequence: CASRHPGYNEQFF. The CDR3 bases are TGTGCCAGCAGACACCCGGGGTACAATGAGCAGTTCTTC.

CDR3 sequence (DNA): TGTGCCAGCAGCTTAGCAGTCGTCTCCTACGAGCAGTACTTC. Translated, it gives CASSLAVVSYEQYF. The V and J genes are TRBV13 and TRBJ2-7, with D unresolved. Germline assignment: CDR1 PRHDT and CDR2 FYEKMQ (reference sequence). This CDR3 comprises 14 residues. Deletions cut 1 base from V and 0 bases from J, with 7 bases between.

The chain recombines TRBV7-9 with TRBJ2-6; 7 bases are shared with TRBD1. Trimming removed 4 bases from V and 4 bases from J; junction bases left unmatched: 7. This CDR3 comprises 16 residues. Germline V lookup: CDR1 SEHNR, CDR2 FQNEAQ (reference sequence). Here the CDR3 reads CASSSYRGPGANVLTF. The CDR3 region has the DNA TGTGCCAGCAGCTCCTACAGGGGTCCCGGGGCCAACGTCCTGACTTTC.

The genes are TRBV2 and TRBJ2-7, with D maybe TRBD1 (6 bases). Germline-derived CDR1 and CDR2 are SNHLY and FYNNEI. The CDR3 is made up of 12 amino acids. Trimming took off 9 bases at V and 5 bases at J, with 14 bases between the two ends. The CDR3 is CARSGEHNEQYF. The CDR3 DNA sequence: TGTGCCAGATCAGGGGAACACAACGAGCAGTACTTC.